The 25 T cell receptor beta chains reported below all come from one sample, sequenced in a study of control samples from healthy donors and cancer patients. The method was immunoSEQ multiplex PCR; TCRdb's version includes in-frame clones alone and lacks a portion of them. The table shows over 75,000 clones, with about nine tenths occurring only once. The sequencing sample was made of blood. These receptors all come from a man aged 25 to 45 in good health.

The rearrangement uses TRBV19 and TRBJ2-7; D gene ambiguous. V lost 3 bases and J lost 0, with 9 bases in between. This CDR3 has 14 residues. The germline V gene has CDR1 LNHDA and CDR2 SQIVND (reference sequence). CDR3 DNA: TGTGCCAGTAGTATCGTCGAAGGCTCCTACGAGCAGTACTTC. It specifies CASSIVEGSYEQYF.

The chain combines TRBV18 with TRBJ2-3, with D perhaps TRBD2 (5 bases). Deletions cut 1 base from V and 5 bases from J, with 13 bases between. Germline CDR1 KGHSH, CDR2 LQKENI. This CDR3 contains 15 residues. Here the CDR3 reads CASSPQRAGGDTQYF. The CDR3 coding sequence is TGTGCCAGCTCACCACAGAGGGCCGGAGGAGATACGCAGTATTTT.

Here the CDR3 reads CASSLGRTKTSNSPLHF. The CDR3 nucleotides read TGTGCCAGCAGCTTGGGTCGCACCAAAACCAGCAATTCACCCCTCCACTTT. The chain couples TRBV5-4 to TRBJ1-6; D is undetermined. CDR3 length: 17 residues. Deletions cut 0 bases from V and 7 bases from J, with 17 bases between. The germline V gene has CDR1 SGHNT and CDR2 YYREEE (reference sequence).

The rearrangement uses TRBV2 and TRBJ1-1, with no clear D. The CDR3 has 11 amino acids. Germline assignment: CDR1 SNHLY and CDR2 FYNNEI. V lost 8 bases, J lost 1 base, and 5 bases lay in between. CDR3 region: CASRQNTEAFF. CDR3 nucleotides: TGTGCCAGCCGCCAGAACACTGAAGCTTTCTTT.

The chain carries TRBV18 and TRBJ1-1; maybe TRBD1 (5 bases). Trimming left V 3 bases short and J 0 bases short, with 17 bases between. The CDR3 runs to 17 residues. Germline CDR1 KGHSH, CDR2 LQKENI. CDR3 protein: CASSPFDPGTMNTEAFF. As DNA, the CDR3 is TGTGCCAGCTCACCCTTTGATCCCGGGACCATGAACACTGAAGCTTTCTTT. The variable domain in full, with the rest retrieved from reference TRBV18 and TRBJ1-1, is NAGVMQNPRHLVRRRGQEARLRCSPMKGHSHVYWYRQLPEEGLKFMVYLQKENIIDESGMPKERFSAEFPKEGPSILRIQQVVRGDSAAYFCASSPFDPGTMNTEAFFGQGTRLTVV.

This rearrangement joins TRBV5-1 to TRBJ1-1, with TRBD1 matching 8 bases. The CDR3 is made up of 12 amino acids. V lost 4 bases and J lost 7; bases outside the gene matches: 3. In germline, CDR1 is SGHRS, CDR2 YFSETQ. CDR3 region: CASSVDRVEAFF. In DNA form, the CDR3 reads TGCGCCAGCAGCGTGGACAGGGTTGAAGCTTTCTTT.

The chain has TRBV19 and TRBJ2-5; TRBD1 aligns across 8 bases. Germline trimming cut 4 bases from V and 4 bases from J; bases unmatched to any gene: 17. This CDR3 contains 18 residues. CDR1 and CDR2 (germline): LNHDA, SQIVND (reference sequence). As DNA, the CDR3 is TGTGCCAGTAGTACCTCAAGACCCGGACAGGGTGCGTCAGAGACCCAGTACTTC. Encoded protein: CASSTSRPGQGASETQYF.

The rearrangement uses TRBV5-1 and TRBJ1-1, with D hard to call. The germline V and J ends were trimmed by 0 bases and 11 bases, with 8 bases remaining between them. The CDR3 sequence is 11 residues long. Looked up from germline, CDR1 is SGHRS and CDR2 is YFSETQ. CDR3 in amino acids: CASSLDSLAFF. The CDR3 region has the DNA TGCGCCAGCAGCTTGGACAGCCTCGCTTTCTTT. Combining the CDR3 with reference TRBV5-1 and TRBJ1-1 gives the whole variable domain KAGVTQTPRYLIKTRGQQVTLSCSPISGHRSVSWYQQTPGQGLQFLFEYFSETQRNKGNFPGRFSGRQFSNSRSEMNVSTLELGDSALYLCASSLDSLAFFGQGTRLTVV.

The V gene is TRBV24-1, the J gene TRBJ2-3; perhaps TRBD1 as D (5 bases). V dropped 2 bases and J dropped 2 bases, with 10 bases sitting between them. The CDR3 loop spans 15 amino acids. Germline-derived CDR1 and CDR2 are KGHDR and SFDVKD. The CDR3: CATSDYGAHTDTQYF. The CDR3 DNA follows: TGTGCCACCAGTGATTATGGGGCGCACACAGATACGCAGTATTTT.

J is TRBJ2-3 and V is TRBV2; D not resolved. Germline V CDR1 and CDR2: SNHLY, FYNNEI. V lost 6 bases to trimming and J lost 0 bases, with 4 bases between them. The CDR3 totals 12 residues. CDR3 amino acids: CASSLSTDTQYF. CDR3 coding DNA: TGTGCCAGCAGCCTGAGCACAGATACGCAGTATTTT.

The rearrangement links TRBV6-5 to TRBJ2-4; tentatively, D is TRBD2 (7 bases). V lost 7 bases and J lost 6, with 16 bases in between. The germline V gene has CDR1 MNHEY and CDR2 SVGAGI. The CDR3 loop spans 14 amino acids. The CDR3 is CASTFGEGGNIQYF. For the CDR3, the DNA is TGTGCCAGCACCTTCGGGGAGGGGGGAAACATTCAGTACTTC.

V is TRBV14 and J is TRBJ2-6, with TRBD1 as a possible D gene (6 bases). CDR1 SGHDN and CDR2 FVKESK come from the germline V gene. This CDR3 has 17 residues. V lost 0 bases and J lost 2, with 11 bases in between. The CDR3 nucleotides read TGTGCCAGCAGCCAAGATCTTGGGACACCTGGGGCCAACGTCCTGACTTTC. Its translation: CASSQDLGTPGANVLTF.

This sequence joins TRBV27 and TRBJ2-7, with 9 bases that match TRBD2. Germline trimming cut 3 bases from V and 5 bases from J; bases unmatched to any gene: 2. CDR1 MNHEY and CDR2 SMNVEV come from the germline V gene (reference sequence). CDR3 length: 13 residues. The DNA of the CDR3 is TGTGCCAGCAGTTTTAGCGGGAGCAACGAGCAGTACTTC. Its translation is CASSFSGSNEQYF.

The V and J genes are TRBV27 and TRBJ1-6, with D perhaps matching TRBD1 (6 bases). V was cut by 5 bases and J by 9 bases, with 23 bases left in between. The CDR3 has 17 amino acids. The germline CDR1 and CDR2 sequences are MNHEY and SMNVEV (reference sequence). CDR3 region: CASSPRWDTGIFSPLHF. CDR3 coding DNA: TGTGCCAGCAGTCCACGCTGGGACACGGGGATTTTTTCACCCCTCCACTTT.

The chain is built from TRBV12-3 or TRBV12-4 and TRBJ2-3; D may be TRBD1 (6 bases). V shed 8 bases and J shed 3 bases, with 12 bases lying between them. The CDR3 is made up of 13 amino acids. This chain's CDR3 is CASFFRGTDTQYF. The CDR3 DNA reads TGTGCCAGCTTCTTCAGGGGTACAGATACGCAGTATTTT.

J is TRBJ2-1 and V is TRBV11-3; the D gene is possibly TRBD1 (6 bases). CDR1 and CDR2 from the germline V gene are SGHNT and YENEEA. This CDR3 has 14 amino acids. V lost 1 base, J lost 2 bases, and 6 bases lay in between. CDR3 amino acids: CASSLGTAYNEQFF. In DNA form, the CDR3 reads TGTGCCAGCAGCTTAGGGACAGCCTACAATGAGCAGTTCTTC.

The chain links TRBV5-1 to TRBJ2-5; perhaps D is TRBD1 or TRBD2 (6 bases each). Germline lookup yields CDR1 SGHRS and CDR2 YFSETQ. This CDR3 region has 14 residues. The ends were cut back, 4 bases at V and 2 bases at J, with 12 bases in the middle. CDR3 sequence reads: CASSRGQGQETQYF. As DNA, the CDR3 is TGCGCCAGCAGCCGGGGGCAGGGGCAAGAGACCCAGTACTTC.

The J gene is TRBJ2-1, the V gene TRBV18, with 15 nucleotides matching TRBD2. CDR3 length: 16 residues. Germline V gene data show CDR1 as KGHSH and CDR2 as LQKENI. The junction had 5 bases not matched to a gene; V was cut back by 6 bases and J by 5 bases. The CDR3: CASSPGLAGGNNEQFF. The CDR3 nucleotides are TGTGCCAGCTCCCCTGGACTAGCGGGAGGGAACAATGAGCAGTTCTTC. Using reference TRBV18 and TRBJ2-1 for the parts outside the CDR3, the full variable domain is NAGVMQNPRHLVRRRGQEARLRCSPMKGHSHVYWYRQLPEEGLKFMVYLQKENIIDESGMPKERFSAEFPKEGPSILRIQQVVRGDSAAYFCASSPGLAGGNNEQFFGPGTRLTVL.

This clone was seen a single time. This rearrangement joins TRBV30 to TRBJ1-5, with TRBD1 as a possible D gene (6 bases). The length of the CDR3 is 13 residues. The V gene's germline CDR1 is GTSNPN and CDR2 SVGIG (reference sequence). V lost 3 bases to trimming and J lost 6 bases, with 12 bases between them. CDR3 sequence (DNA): TGTGCCTGGAGCAGGGGACCCACTCAGCCCCAGCATTTT. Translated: CAWSRGPTQPQHF.

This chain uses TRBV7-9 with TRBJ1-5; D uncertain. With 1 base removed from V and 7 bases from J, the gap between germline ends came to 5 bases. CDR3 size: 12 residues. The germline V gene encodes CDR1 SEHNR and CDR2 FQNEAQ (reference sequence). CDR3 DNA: TGTGCCAGCAGCTTAGAATGGCAGCCCCAGCATTTT. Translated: CASSLEWQPQHF.

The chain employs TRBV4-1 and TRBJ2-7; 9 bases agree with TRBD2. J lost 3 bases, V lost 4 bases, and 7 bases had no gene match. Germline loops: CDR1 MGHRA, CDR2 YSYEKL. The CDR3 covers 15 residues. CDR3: CASSLIAGVSYEQYF. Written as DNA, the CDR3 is TGCGCCAGCAGCCTAATAGCGGGAGTAAGCTACGAGCAGTACTTC.

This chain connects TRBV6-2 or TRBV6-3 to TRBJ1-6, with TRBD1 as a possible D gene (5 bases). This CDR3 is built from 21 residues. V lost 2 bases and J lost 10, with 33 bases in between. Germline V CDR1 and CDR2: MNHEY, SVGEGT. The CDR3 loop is CASSYPKVAREERGNSSPLHF. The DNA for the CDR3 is TGTGCCAGCAGTTACCCTAAAGTGGCCAGGGAAGAGCGCGGGAACTCCTCACCCCTCCACTTT.

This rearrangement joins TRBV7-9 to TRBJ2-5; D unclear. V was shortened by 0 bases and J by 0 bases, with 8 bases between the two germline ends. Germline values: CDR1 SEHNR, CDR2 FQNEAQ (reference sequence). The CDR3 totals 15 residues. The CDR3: CASSLARQNQETQYF. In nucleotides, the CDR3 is TGTGCCAGCAGCTTAGCGAGGCAGAACCAAGAGACCCAGTACTTC.

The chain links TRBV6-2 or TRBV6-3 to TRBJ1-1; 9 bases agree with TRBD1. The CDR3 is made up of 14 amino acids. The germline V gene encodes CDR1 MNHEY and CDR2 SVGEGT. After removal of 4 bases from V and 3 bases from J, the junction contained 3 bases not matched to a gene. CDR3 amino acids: CASSLRDRDTEAFF. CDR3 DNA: TGTGCCAGCAGTTTAAGGGACAGGGACACTGAAGCTTTCTTT.

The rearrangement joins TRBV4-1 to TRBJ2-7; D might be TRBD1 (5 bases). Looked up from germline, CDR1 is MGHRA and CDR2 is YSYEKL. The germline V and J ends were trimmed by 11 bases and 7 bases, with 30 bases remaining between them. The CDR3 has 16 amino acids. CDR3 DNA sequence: TGCGCCGGAAGCAGCCAATTATCAGGGATCCTGGAAGAGCAGTACTTC. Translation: CAGSSQLSGILEEQYF.